This TCR beta chain was documented in a study of CD4 T cells in relation to SARS-CoV-2 and coronaviruses. Trimming removed 1 base from V and 3 bases from J; junction bases left unmatched: 6. The CDR3 runs to 15 residues. In germline, CDR1 is SQVTM, CDR2 ANQGSEA. Before the COVID-19 pandemic, during about 2011-2019, CD4+ T cells were taken from unexposed donors. After about 10 days of culture, CD4+ T cells were isolated. The protocol was immunoSEQ multiplex PCR, while the TCRdb copy is restricted to in-frame clones and leaves out a portion. The sample comprises roughly 20,000 clones, under 85% of which are singletons, and approximately 15% rests with the top ten. Study observations and caveats: The cross-reactivity analysis covered only spike protein, not other viral proteins.

With regard to this clone: The antigen is undetermined.

The V call is TRBV29-1, the J call TRBJ2-3; 8 bases line up with TRBD2. The sequence was collected from a human donor in good health. The sequenced sample consisted of CD4+ T cells from PBMCs, cultured in vitro. The CDR3 spells CSVEGLVAGTDTQYF. The CDR3 DNA is TGCAGCGTTGAAGGTCTGGTAGCGGGGACAGATACGCAGTATTTT.